This T cell receptor (beta chain) was recorded in a study of CD8 T cells in ankylosing spondylitis. This CDR3 is 14 amino acids long. V was pared by 3 bases and J by 4 bases, with 10 bases between. A note on this clonotype: As yet, its antigen is unknown.

TCRdb processed the 5' RACE reads anew with MiXCR; each CDR3 protein has one entry. This table holds about 700,000 distinct CDR3 sequences, 15% to 20% found once. Findings and limits, study-wide: Typical of ankylosing spondylitis blood, it appeared, was a TCR beta motif of about eight highly homologous variants. Researchers reportedly found disease-linked clones significantly enriched in matched ankylosing spondylitis synovial fluid.

Sequenced: blood, either unsorted or a sorted T cell fraction (not recorded which). This TCR derives from a male donor with ankylosing spondylitis. V usage is TRBV12-3 or TRBV12-4 and J usage is TRBJ1-5; no definite D call. CDR3 nucleotide sequence: TGTGCCAGCAGTTTCGGCAGTCCTAATCAGCCCCAGCATTTT. Amino acid sequence: CASSFGSPNQPQHF.